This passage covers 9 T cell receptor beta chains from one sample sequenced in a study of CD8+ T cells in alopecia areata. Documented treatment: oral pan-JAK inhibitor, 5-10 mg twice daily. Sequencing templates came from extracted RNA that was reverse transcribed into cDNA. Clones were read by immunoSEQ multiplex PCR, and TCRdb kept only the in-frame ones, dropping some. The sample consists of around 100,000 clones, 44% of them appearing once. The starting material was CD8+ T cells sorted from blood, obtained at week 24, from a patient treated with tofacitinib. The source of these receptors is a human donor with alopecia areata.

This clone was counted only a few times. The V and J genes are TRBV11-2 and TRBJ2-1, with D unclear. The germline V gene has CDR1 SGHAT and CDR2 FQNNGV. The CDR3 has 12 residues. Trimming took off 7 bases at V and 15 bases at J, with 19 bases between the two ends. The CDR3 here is CASTWNRVSLFF. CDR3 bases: TGTGCCAGCACTTGGAACCGGGTGTCCTTGTTCTTC.

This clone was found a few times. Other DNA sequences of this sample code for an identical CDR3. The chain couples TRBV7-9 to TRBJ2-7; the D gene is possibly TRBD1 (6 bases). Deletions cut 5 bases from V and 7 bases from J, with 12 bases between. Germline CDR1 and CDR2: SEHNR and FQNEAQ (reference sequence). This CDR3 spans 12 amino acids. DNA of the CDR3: TGTGCCAGCAGCCCGACAGGACGAGAGCAGTACTTC. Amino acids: CASSPTGREQYF. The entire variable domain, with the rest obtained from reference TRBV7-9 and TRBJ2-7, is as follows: DTGVSQNPRHKITKRGQNVTFRCDPISEHNRLYWYRQTLGQGPEFLTYFQNEAQLEKSRLLSDRFSAERPKGSFSTLEIQRTEQGDSAMYLCASSPTGREQYFGPGTRLTVT.

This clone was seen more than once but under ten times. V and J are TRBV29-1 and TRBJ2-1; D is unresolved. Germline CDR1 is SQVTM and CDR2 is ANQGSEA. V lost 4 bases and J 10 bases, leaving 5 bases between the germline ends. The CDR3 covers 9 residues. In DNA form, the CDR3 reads TGCAGCGTTGGTAGGGAGCAGTTCTTC. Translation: CSVGREQFF.

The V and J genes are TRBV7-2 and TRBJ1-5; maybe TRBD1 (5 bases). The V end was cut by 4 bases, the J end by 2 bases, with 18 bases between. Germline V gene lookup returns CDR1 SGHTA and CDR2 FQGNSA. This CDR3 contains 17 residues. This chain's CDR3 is CASSSYAVGDGNQPQHF. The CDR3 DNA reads TGTGCCAGCAGCTCATACGCCGTAGGGGATGGCAATCAGCCCCAGCATTTT.

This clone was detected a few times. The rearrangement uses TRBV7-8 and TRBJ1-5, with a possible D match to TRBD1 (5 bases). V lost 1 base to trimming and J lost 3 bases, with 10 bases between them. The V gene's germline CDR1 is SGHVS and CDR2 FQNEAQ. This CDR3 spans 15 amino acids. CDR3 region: CASSLDYRTNQPQHF. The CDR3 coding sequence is TGTGCCAGCAGCTTAGACTACAGGACCAATCAGCCCCAGCATTTT.

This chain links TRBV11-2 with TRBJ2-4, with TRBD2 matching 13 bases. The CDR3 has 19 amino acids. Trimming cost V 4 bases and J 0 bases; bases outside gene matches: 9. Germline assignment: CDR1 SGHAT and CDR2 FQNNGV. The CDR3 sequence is CASSSETSGRSLAKNIQYF. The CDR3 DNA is TGTGCCAGCAGCTCTGAGACTAGCGGGAGGTCCCTAGCCAAAAACATTCAGTACTTC.

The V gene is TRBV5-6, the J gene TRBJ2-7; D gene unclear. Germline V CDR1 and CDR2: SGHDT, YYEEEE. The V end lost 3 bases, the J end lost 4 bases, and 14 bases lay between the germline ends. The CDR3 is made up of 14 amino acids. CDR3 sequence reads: CASSWSEIKYEQYF. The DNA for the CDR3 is TGTGCCAGCAGCTGGTCCGAGATAAAATACGAGCAGTACTTC.

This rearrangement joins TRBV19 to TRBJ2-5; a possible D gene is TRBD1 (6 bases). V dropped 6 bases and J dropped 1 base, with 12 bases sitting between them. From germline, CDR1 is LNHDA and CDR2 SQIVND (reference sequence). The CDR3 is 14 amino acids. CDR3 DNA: TGTGCCAGTAGGACGGGACATTTCCAAGAGACCCAGTACTTC. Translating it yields CASRTGHFQETQYF.

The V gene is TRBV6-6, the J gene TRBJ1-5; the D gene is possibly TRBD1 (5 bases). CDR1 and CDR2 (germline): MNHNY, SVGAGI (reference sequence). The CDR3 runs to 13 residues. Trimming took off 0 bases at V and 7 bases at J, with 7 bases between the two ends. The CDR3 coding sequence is TGTGCCAGCAGTTACTCAGGGGAACAGCCCCAGCATTTT. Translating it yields CASSYSGEQPQHF.